This T cell receptor beta chain comes out of a study of blood T cell repertoires in COVID-19. Across the study: Samples came from the United States, Italy and Spain, spanning acute and convalescent COVID-19. PBMCs, B-cell-depleted T cells, or T cells provided the cDNA or gDNA that made up the material.

Original processing methods: Nucleated cell number was recorded as an estimate derived from reference gene primer amplification. The method was immunoSEQ multiplex PCR; TCRdb's version includes in-frame clones alone and lacks a portion of them. V, J and clone size are taken as reported in that table, and D and trimming were inferred from the DNA itself. The sample comprises some 290,000 clones, approximately 91% of which are singletons, and about 2.1% rests with the top ten. Individuals aged roughly 18 to 95 years were recruited from approximately 22 US areas. V lost 9 bases to trimming and J lost 2 bases; unmatched junction nucleotides: 9. Germline V CDR1 and CDR2: WNHNN, SYGVQD (reference sequence). The length of the CDR3 is 15 residues.

This receptor was obtained from a woman aged 40 to 50 with acute COVID-19. Source material: PBMCs or T cells enriched from blood (not recorded which). The chain recombines TRBV10-1 with TRBJ2-3; 9 nucleotides line up with TRBD2. The CDR3 DNA reads as TGCGCCAGGGGACGGAGCGGGAGGCCCACAGATACGCAGTATTTT. This codes for CARGRSGRPTDTQYF.